This T cell receptor (beta chain) was recovered during a study of blood T cell repertoires in COVID-19. Under the authors' procedure: Amplifying reference gene primers gave estimates of nucleated cell counts. Measured with immunoSEQ multiplex PCR; TCRdb has only the in-frame clones, and not every one. The DNA gave D and trimming, while V, J and clone size come from that table. The sample lists approximately 91,000 clones, roughly 72% occurring once. The sequencing input was peripheral blood. The TCR comes from a man in his 70s with acute or convalescent COVID-19.

As DNA, the CDR3 is TGTGCCAGCAGCTTATCCCCTAGCGACTATTACGAGCAGTACTTC. Translation: CASSLSPSDYYEQYF. The rearrangement uses TRBV7-2 and TRBJ2-7, with D possibly being TRBD2 (6 bases). V lost 2 bases and J 4 bases, leaving 15 bases between the germline ends. Germline V gives CDR1 SGHTA, CDR2 FQGNSA. The CDR3 runs 15 residues.